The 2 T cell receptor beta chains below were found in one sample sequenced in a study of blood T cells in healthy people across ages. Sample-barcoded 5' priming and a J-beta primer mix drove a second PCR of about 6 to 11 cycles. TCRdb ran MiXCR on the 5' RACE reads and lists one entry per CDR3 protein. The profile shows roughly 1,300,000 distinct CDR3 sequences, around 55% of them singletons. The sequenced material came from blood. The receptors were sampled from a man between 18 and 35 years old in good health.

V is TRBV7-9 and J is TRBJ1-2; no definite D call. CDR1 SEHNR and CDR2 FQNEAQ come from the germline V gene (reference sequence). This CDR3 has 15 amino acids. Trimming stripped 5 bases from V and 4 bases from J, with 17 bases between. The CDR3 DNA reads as TGTGCCAGCAGCCCCCGGACCGCCGGACCCTATGGCTACACCTTC. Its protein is CASSPRTAGPYGYTF. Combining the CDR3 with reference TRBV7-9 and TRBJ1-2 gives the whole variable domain DTGVSQNPRHKITKRGQNVTFRCDPISEHNRLYWYRQTLGQGPEFLTYFQNEAQLEKSRLLSDRFSAERPKGSFSTLEIQRTEQGDSAMYLCASSPRTAGPYGYTFGSGTRLTVV.

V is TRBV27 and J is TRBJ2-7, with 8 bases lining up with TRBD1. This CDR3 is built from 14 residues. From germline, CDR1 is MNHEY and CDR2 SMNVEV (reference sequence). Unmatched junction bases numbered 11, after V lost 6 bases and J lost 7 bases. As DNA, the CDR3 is TGTGCCAGCAGAGGTTTTCAGGGGGCGGGGGAGCAGTACTTC. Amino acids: CASRGFQGAGEQYF.